This T cell receptor (beta chain) was captured by sequencing in a study of Ad26.COV2.S vaccination and SARS-CoV-2 variants. Only in-frame clones appear in the TCRdb table, and some are missing; sequencing was by immunoSEQ multiplex PCR. The repertoire holds some 7,000 clones, with roughly 84% as singletons. The CDR3 has 15 amino acids. Germline assignment: CDR1 MNHEY and CDR2 SVGAGI. The junction had 6 bases not matched to a gene; V was cut back by 5 bases and J by 0 bases. The chain recombines TRBV6-5 with TRBJ1-2; 7 bases fit TRBD1. The origin of this receptor is a human donor who had recovered from COVID-19. The sequencing used peripheral blood, collected after recovery from COVID-19. The CDR3: CASSPPGTANYGYTF. CDR3 in DNA: TGTGCCAGCAGTCCCCCCGGGACAGCTAACTATGGCTACACCTTC.